In its sample, the clone carrying this T cell receptor beta chain was seen once. This specimen belongs to a study of cytomegalovirus exposure and HLA in healthy donors. Researchers ran the PCR with 60 Vbeta and 13 Jbeta primers. Clones were sequenced by immunoSEQ multiplex PCR, and TCRdb holds only the in-frame ones, with some missing. The table has 100,000 to 130,000 clones, over 70% seen once. The CDR3 is made up of 15 amino acids. V gave up 10 bases and J gave up 0 bases, with 19 bases separating them. Germline V gene data show CDR1 as PRHDT and CDR2 as FYEKMQ (reference sequence). The TCR was taken from a man aged 25-40 years in good health and CMV-seronegative. The sequenced sample was PBMCs. The rearrangement links TRBV13 to TRBJ2-7; a possible D gene is TRBD1 (6 bases). This CDR3 reads CATTLTGQSSYEQYF. CDR3 DNA: TGTGCCACCACCCTCACAGGGCAGAGCTCCTACGAGCAGTACTTC.